This T cell receptor beta chain was observed in a study of T cell repertoires in ileal Crohn's disease. As for the study in general: Postoperative therapy was given to about half: about ten thiopurines, about 19 anti-TNF agents.

Study-wide points: All patients with clonality above 26.8% had endoscopic recurrence.

TCRdb keeps only in-frame clones here, not all; method: immunoSEQ multiplex PCR. The profile shows approximately 14,000 clones, over 70% of them singletons. Trimming took 1 base from V and 0 from J, leaving 16 bases between them. The CDR3 extends over 18 amino acids. Germline CDR1 reads SGHNT; CDR2 reads YENEEA. The sample's time point: neoterminal ileum biopsy at postoperative endoscopy, about 6 months after surgery. On this clone itself: Its target is not known.

The chain has TRBV11-3 and TRBJ1-5; D is unclear. The sequence derives from an adult with Crohn's disease. Sequencing input: ileal tissue. CDR3 nucleotides: TGTGCCAGCAGCTTAGTTTGGGGATCATTGTATAGCAATCAGCCCCAGCATTTT. Amino acid sequence: CASSLVWGSLYSNQPQHF.